This T cell receptor (beta chain) is from a study of CD8+ T cells in alopecia areata. Extracted RNA was reverse transcribed, and the resulting cDNA served as sequencing template. TCRdb's copy holds only in-frame clones and misses some; the assay was immunoSEQ multiplex PCR. The sample holds about 190,000 clones; 55% to 70% are singletons and the top ten take over 0.55%. This clone was seen only a few times. Indicated treatment: oral pan-JAK inhibitor, 5-10 mg twice daily. The germline V and J ends were trimmed by 4 bases and 1 base, with 10 bases remaining between them. CDR1 and CDR2 (germline): GTSNPN, SVGIG (reference sequence). There are 13 residues in the CDR3.

The sample was CD4+ T cells sorted from blood, taken at week 4, from a patient treated with tofacitinib. V is TRBV30 and J is TRBJ1-1; no firm D call. The sequence derives from a human donor with alopecia areata. CDR3 coding DNA: TGTGCCTGGACCCGGACGGAGAACACTGAAGCTTTCTTT. Its translation: CAWTRTENTEAFF.